The source of this T cell receptor (beta chain) is a study of T cell repertoires in cytomegalovirus infection (dated by TCRdb to the late 2010s). Concerning the study at large: Peptide stimulations targeted recently identified HLA-C-restricted CMV epitopes, whose presentation resists viral immunomodulation, together with well-studied HLA-B-restricted epitopes. Because public TCR beta signatures pointed to carriage of CMV infection together with the matching HLA type, the HLA type of each donor mattered for the analysis. What the research found in general, with its limitations: Carriers of CMV infection plus the relevant HLA type were discriminated by the cumulative frequency of public TCR beta family members in the study cohort and in an independent approximately 360-donor cohort. In the ex vivo response, HLA-C-restricted CMV-specific TCR beta clonotypes were dominant, and in two of eight donors the single most frequent clonotype came from this HLA-C-restricted group.

Of note for this clonotype: What this receptor recognizes is not known. No much larger clonotype is one base removed from it; base qualities were not supplied.

Sequencer: Illumina HiSeq 1500. The public reads were run again by TCRdb, first through fastp at Q25 and then through MiXCR, and only productive beta chains were kept. Here each entry gathers all rows of one CDR3 protein and keeps the most common genes and DNA. The sample contains just over 450,000 distinct CDR3 sequences, 42% of them found a single time. The ten largest clonotypes hold 43% of the sample. The germline V gene encodes CDR1 MDHEN and CDR2 SYDVKM. V drops 10 bases and J drops 10 bases, leaving 20 bases in between. The CDR3, from cysteine to phenylalanine, totals 13 residues. Of the read, only the CDR3 DNA is kept; its 39 bases are in frame from base 1. The treatment or condition label corresponds to: in vitro stimulation with specific CMV peptide epitopes to enrich CMV-specific T cells.

The clonotype comes from a human donor in good health (CMV status not recorded). Some clones in this sample may be carry-over from other donors' samples. This sequence uses TRBV28 and TRBJ2-1, with the D gene uncertain. The source was cultured PBMCs, collected from culture after CMV antigen stimulation. In nucleotides, the sequence is TGTGCCATCCGACCCCCTTCCCAGCCGGAGCAGTTCTTC. Translated, it reads CAIRPPSQPEQFF. With the portions outside the CDR3 filled from the reference TRBV28 and TRBJ2-1 genes, the complete variable region becomes DVKVTQSSRYLVKRTGEKVFLECVQDMDHENMFWYRQDPGLGLRLIYFSYDVKMKEKGDIPEGYSVSREKKERFSLILESASTNQTSMYLCAIRPPSQPEQFFGPGTRLTVL.